This T cell receptor beta chain was captured by sequencing in a study of T-cell reconstitution after alpha-beta-depleted transplantation in children. General study findings and limits: T-cell numbers and diversity, one year after transplant, stemmed largely from T cells that were newly produced. Reports say that about two months after transplant, the alpha-beta T cells came out of several hundred graft clones that had expanded.

This clonotype was found a few times. The target antigen is unknown. Preparation of the TCRbeta library involved a method that used unique molecular identifiers. TCRdb processed the PCR reads anew with MiXCR; each CDR3 protein has one entry. Of fewer than 700,000 distinct CDR3 sequences in the sample, under 25% were seen once. The CDR3 is 14 residues long. The germline V gene encodes CDR1 SQVTM and CDR2 ANQGSEA. V shed 7 bases, J shed 3 bases, and the junction held 10 bases outside the gene matches. The source material was PBMCs, mostly from graft donor cells, sampled 360 days after TCRalphabeta/CD19-depleted stem cell transplant. J is TRBJ2-7 and V is TRBV29-1, with 9 bases fitting TRBD1. This clonotype originated in a boy under two years old who had a stem cell transplant for acute myeloid leukemia, so the T cells may come from the graft donor. The CDR3 nucleotides read TGCAGCGCCGGTGGGGACAGGGTTATCTACGAGCAGTACTTC. Protein sequence: CSAGGDRVIYEQYF.